A single sample is the source of the 10 T cell receptor beta chains below, sequenced in a study of CD8 T cells in ankylosing spondylitis. Study results and caveats: In ankylosing spondylitis blood, a motif of about 8 highly homologous TCR beta variants appeared characteristic.

TCRdb used MiXCR to reprocess the 5' RACE reads, holding one entry per CDR3 protein. Counted here are about 330,000 distinct CDR3 sequences, 6.5% to 10% occurring once; the ten biggest clones make up more than 12%. These receptors' targets are unknown. Material for sequencing was blood, either unsorted or a sorted T cell fraction (not recorded which). Every receptor here comes from a male donor with ankylosing spondylitis.

The chain recombines TRBV7-2 with TRBJ1-5; D is unresolved. V lost 7 bases to trimming and J lost 4 bases, with 14 bases between them. The CDR3 is 14 residues long. The germline V gene has CDR1 SGHTA and CDR2 FQGNSA. The chain's CDR3 is CASTDPPKNQPQHF. The CDR3 DNA sequence: TGTGCCAGCACCGATCCTCCGAAGAATCAGCCCCAGCATTTT.

This clonotype was seen more than once but under ten times. The CDR3 coding sequence is TGCAGCGTTGAAGTGAGAGTCTTACAGGGGAAAGCTTTCTTT. Translation: CSVEVRVLQGKAFF. This chain uses TRBV29-1 with TRBJ1-1, with TRBD1 matching over 7 bases. Germline V gives CDR1 SQVTM, CDR2 ANQGSEA. This CDR3 comprises 14 residues. V lost 1 base and J lost 9; bases outside the gene matches: 11. Filled out from reference TRBV29-1 and TRBJ1-1, the complete variable domain reads SAVISQKPSRDICQRGTSLTIQCQVDSQVTMMFWYRQQPGQSLTLIATANQGSEATYESGFVIDKFPISRPNLTFSTLTVSNMSPEDSSIYLCSVEVRVLQGKAFFGQGTRLTVV.

This clonotype was counted a few times. The chain combines TRBV5-6 with TRBJ2-7, with D perhaps matching TRBD1 (6 bases). This CDR3 is 16 amino acids long. Germline V CDR1 and CDR2: SGHDT, YYEEEE. Trimming removed 7 bases at V and 3 bases at J, with 23 bases between. CDR3 nucleotide sequence: TGTGCCAGCTCCGGAACAGGGCAAACAACTGACTACGAGCAGTACTTC. It is translated as CASSGTGQTTDYEQYF.

A few counts support this clonotype. The CDR3 sequence: CSARQGGAFF. For the CDR3, the DNA is TGCAGTGCTAGGCAGGGTGGGGCTTTCTTT. This rearrangement joins TRBV20-1 to TRBJ1-1; possibly TRBD1 for D (5 bases). This CDR3 comprises 10 residues. Trimming shortened V by 3 bases and J by 11 bases, and 10 bases separated the two germline ends. Germline CDR1 and CDR2: DFQATT and SNEGSKA (reference sequence).

In its sample, this clonotype was seen a few times. This chain links TRBV27 with TRBJ2-5; D perhaps matches TRBD2 (6 bases). The V gene lost 1 base and the J gene lost 9 bases, with 15 bases spanning the gap. This CDR3 has 14 amino acids. Germline assignment: CDR1 MNHEY and CDR2 SMNVEV (reference sequence). CDR3: CASSLLTGAGSQYF. The CDR3, as DNA: TGTGCCAGCAGTTTATTGACGGGAGCGGGTTCCCAGTACTTC.

Only a few counts were recorded for this clonotype. The rearrangement links TRBV20-1 to TRBJ2-7; D may be TRBD2 (6 bases). Germline assignment: CDR1 DFQATT and CDR2 SNEGSKA (reference sequence). V was trimmed by 1 base and J by 0 bases, leaving 10 bases between them. The CDR3 contains 14 residues. The CDR3 nucleotides read TGCAGTGCTAGAGCTCTAGCGAGCTCCTACGAGCAGTACTTC. Amino acids: CSARALASSYEQYF.

The J gene is TRBJ2-1, the V gene TRBV28, with D unresolved. CDR3 length equals 14 residues. V lost 5 bases and J lost 9, with 17 bases in between. Germline CDR1 MDHEN, CDR2 SYDVKM. In DNA, the CDR3 is TGTGCCAGCAGTCCTCCTGCCCCTGCGGCTGAGCAGTTCTTC. This sequence encodes CASSPPAPAAEQFF.

This clonotype came up many times. The V call is TRBV5-1, the J call TRBJ2-3, with TRBD2 matching over 11 bases. Germline trimming cut 2 bases from V and 1 base from J; bases unmatched to any gene: 3. The CDR3 loop spans 16 amino acids. Germline V gene data show CDR1 as SGHRS and CDR2 as YFSETQ. The CDR3 sequence: CASSLVLAGGTDTQYF. In DNA form, the CDR3 reads TGCGCCAGCAGCTTAGTACTAGCGGGAGGCACAGATACGCAGTATTTT.

The rearrangement uses TRBV28 and TRBJ1-1; D gene uncertain. Trimming removed 6 bases at V and 6 bases at J, with 17 bases between. In germline, CDR1 is MDHEN, CDR2 SYDVKM. CDR3 length: 14 amino acids. The DNA for the CDR3 is TGTGCCAGCAGCCGCCGGTGGGGTTCCCCTGAAGCTTTCTTT. It specifies CASSRRWGSPEAFF.

This clonotype was observed a few times. The chain links TRBV11-2 to TRBJ1-1, with D possibly TRBD1 on 5 matching bases. This CDR3 comprises 16 residues. V shed 5 bases and J shed 5 bases, with 21 bases lying between them. CDR1 is SGHAT and CDR2 is FQNNGV in the germline V gene. Here the CDR3 DNA reads TGTGCCAGCAGCCACCCACCGCGAATGGGGGGGACTGAAGCTTTCTTT. Its protein product is CASSHPPRMGGTEAFF.